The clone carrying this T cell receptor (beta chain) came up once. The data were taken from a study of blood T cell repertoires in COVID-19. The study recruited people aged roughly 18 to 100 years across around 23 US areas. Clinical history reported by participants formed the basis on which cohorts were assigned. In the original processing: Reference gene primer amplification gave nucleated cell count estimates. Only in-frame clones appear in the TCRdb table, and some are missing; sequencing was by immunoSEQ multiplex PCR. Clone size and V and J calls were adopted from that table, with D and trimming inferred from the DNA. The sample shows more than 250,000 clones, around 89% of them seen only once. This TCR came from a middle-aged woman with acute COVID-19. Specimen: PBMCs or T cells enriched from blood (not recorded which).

The CDR3 sequence is CASSSGQGSNQPQHF. CDR3 in DNA: TGTGCCAGCAGTTCCGGACAGGGGAGTAATCAGCCCCAGCATTTT. The chain couples TRBV28 to TRBJ1-5; 9 bases line up with TRBD1. The CDR3 sequence is 15 residues long. J was trimmed by 4 bases and V by 4 bases; bases with no gene match: 5. The germline CDR1 and CDR2 sequences are MDHEN and SYDVKM. The whole variable domain, filled in from reference TRBV28 and TRBJ1-5, reads DVKVTQSSRYLVKRTGEKVFLECVQDMDHENMFWYRQDPGLGLRLIYFSYDVKMKEKGDIPEGYSVSREKKERFSLILESASTNQTSMYLCASSSGQGSNQPQHFGDGTRLSIL.